This T cell receptor beta chain was sequenced in a study of graft-versus-host responses after intestinal transplantation. Study as a whole: Induction using anti-thymocyte globulin, followed by tacrolimus and steroids for approximately 3 years, was given to all recipients. Study-level results: Allograft clonal ratios (graft-versus-host to host-versus-graft) were high in patients who had graft-donor T cell macrochimerism. Declines in HvG clones occurring early post-transplant were associated with peak circulating GvH clone levels. Analysis identified GvH clones in recipient marrow, with some appearing first in ileum or blood.

J gave up 4 bases and V 3 bases, and 4 bases lay outside the gene matches. CDR1 SGHTA and CDR2 FQGNSA come from the germline V gene. The CDR3 is 15 amino acids. Remarks on this clone: Its target is unknown.

This table comes from immunoSEQ multiplex PCR, and its TCRdb copy is limited to in-frame clones, with some not included. The sample contains roughly 130,000 clones, about nine tenths of which appear only once. V gene TRBV7-2 combines with J gene TRBJ2-7; 12 bases line up with TRBD1. The receptor was isolated from a human donor who received an intestinal transplant. The sample consisted of unstimulated CD4+ T cells sorted from spleen or lymph node cells, taken before intestinal transplant. The DNA for the CDR3 is TGTGCCAGCAGCTTGGGGGACAGGGGGCGATACGAGCAGTACTTC. Encoded protein: CASSLGDRGRYEQYF.